This T cell receptor (beta chain) was observed in a study of cytomegalovirus exposure and HLA in healthy donors. Study details: The 90 to 150 validation repertoires used a platform that matched the one used for the roughly 700 first-cohort repertoires, as a later analysis reported.

Regarding this clone: Its antigen is not known.

Clones were read by immunoSEQ multiplex PCR, and TCRdb kept only the in-frame ones, dropping some. The sample contains approximately 180,000 clones, approximately 85% of which appear only once. The study drew the donors from its roughly 120-subject validation cohort, separate from the roughly 710-subject first cohort. Whole-study findings and limits: Confirmation in vitro established that a few CMV-associated chains were specific for CMV antigens. In the 95 to 150 validation repertoires, a later analysis found that first-cohort TCR clusters tended to co-occur.

Sequencing used PBMCs. The receptor comes from a woman aged 18-35 years in good health and CMV-seronegative.

The chain's CDR3 is CASSVTADRNTEAFF. The CDR3 coding sequence is TGTGCCAGCAGCGTAACAGCGGACAGGAACACTGAAGCTTTCTTT. The genes are TRBV9 and TRBJ1-1; tentatively, D is TRBD1 (6 bases). This CDR3 spans 15 amino acids. V lost 1 base, J lost 1 base, and 11 bases lay in between. Germline CDR1 reads SGDLS; CDR2 reads YYNGEE.